The clone carrying this T cell receptor (beta chain) was recorded once. Its antigen is undetermined. CD8 cells regarded as naive lacked CD45RO, were positively chosen for CCR7, and omitted terminally differentiated effector memory CD45RA+ cells. Measured with immunoSEQ multiplex PCR; TCRdb has only the in-frame clones, and not every one. Of roughly 850,000 clones listed, around 96% are singletons. The data stem from a study of shared clonotypes between healthy human individuals. Findings of the study overall: With a handful of donors compared, 4.5% to 6.5% of naive CD4 clonotypes were shared. In general, naive subsets displayed greater estimated richness than memory subsets did. Among donors, sharing of clonotypes was expected to be affected by sequencing depth. The rarefaction results pointed to incomplete sorted-subset sequencing despite large depth.

Germline assignment: CDR1 SGHDT and CDR2 YYEEEE. The CDR3 loop spans 13 amino acids. The ends lost 4 bases at V and 2 bases at J; junction bases unmatched: 2. Input material: naive CD8+ T cells sorted from blood. This chain links TRBV5-6 with TRBJ2-7; TRBD1 matches at 8 bases. The TCR sequence derives from a young man in good health. This CDR3 is CASSEDRAYEQYF. For the CDR3, the DNA is TGTGCCAGCAGCGAGGACAGGGCCTACGAGCAGTACTTC. Looking up the rest from reference TRBV5-6 and TRBJ2-7 gives the full variable domain: DAGVTQSPTHLIKTRGQQVTLRCSPKSGHDTVSWYQQALGQGPQFIFQYYEEEERQRGNFPDRFSGHQFPNYSSELNVNALLLGDSALYLCASSEDRAYEQYFGPGTRLTVT.